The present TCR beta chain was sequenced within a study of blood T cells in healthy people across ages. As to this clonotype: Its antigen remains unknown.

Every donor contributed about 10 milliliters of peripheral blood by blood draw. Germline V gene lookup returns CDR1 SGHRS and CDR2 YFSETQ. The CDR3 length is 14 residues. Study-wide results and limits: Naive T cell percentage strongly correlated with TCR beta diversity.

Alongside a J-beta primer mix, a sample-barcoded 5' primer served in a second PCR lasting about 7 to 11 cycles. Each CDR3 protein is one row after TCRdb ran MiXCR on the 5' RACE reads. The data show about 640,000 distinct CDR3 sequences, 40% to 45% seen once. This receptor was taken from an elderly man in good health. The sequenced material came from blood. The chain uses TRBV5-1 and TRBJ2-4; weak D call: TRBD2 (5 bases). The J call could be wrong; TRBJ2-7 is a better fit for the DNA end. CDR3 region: CASSLVGRLAEQYF. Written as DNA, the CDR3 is TGCGCCAGCAGCTTGGTGGGGAGATTGGCCGAGCAGTACTTC.